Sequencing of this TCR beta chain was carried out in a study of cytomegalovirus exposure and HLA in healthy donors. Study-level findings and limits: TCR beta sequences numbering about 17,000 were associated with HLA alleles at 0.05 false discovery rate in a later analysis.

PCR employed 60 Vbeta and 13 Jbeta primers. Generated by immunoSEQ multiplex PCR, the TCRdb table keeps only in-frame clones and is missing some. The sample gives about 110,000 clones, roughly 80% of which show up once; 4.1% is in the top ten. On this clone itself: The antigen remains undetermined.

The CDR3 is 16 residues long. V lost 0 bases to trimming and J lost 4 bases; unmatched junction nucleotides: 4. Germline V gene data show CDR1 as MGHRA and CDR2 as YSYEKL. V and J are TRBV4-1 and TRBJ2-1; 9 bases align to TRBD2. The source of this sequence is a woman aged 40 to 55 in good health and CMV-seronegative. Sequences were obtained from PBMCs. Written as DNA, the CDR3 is TGCGCCAGCAGCCAAGATGGGCTAGCGGGGTACAATGAGCAGTTCTTC. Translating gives CASSQDGLAGYNEQFF.